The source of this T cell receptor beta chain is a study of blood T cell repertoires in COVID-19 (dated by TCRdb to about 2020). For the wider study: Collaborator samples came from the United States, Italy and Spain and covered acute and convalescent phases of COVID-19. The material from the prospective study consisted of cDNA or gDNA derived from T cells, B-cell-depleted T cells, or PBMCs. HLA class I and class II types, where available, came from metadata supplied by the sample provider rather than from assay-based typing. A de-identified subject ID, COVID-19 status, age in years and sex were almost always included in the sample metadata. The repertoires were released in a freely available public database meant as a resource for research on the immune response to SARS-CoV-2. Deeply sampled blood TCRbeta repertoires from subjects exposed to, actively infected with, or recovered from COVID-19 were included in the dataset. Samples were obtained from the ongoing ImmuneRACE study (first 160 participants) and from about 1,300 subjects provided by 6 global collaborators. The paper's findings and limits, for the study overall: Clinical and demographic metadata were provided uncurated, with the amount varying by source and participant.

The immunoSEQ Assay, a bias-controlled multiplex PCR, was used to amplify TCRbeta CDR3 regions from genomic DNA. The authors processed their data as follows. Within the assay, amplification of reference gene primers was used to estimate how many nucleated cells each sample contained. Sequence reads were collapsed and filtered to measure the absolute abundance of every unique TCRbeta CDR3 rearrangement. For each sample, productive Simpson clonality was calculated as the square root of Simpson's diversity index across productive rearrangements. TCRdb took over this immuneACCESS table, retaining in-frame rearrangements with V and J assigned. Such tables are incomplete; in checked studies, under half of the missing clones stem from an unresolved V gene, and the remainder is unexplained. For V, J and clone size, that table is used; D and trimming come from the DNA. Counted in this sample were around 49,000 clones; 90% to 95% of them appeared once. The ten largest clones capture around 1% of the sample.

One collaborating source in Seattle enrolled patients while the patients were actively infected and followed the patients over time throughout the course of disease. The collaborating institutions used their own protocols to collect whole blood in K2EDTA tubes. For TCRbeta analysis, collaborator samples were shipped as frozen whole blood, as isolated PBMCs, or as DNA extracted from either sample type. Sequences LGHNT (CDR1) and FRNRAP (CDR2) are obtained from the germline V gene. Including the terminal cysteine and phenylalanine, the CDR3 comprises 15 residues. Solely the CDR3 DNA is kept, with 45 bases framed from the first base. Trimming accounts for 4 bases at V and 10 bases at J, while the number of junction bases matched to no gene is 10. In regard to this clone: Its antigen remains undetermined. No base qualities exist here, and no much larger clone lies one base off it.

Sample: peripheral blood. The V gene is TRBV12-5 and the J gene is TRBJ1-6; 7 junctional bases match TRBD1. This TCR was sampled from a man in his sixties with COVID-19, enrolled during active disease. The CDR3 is CASGWGQFTGSPLHF. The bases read TGTGCTAGTGGTTGGGGACAGTTTACTGGGTCACCCCTCCACTTT.